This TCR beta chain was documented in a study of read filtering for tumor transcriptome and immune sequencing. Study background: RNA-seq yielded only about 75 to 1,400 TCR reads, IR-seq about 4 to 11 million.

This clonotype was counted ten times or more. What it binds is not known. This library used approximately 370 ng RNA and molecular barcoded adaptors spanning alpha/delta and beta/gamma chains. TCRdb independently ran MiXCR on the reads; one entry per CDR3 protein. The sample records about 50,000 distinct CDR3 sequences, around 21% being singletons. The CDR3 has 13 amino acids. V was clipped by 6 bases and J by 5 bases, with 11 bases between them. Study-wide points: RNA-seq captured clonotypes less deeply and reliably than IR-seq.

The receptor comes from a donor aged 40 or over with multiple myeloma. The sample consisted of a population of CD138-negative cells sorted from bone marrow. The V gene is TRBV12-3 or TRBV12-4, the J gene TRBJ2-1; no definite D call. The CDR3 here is CASRKDLNNEQFF. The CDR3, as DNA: TGTGCCAGCAGAAAGGACCTCAACAATGAGCAGTTCTTC.